The next 27 T cell receptor beta chains were all read from a single sample in a study. From the 5' RACE reads, TCRdb called clonotypes with MiXCR, one entry per CDR3 protein. The data show roughly 50,000 distinct CDR3 sequences, roughly a quarter seen once. Material: tumor-infiltrating naive CD4+ T cells sorted from the breast tumor. Subset noted: naive CD4+ T cells, CD4+CD45RA+CD25-. All receptors derive from a female donor with breast cancer.

The chain combines TRBV29-1 with TRBJ2-3; 8 nucleotides align to TRBD2. CDR1 is SQVTM and CDR2 is ANQGSEA in the germline V gene. The V and J ends lost 3 bases and 4 bases, in that order; junction bases with no gene match: 6. The CDR3 length is 14 residues. CDR3 protein: CSVDGSGESDTQYF. The CDR3 DNA reads TGCAGCGTTGACGGTAGCGGGGAGTCAGATACGCAGTATTTT.

To note about this clonotype: This may come from a read error, since a much larger clone is one base off. The rearrangement links TRBV20-1 to TRBJ2-5, with 10 bases aligning to TRBD2. The length of the CDR3 is 14 residues. In germline, CDR1 is DFQATT, CDR2 SNEGSKA (reference sequence). V shed 5 bases and J 5 bases; nucleotides not matched to a gene: 8. Written as DNA, the CDR3 is TGCAGTGCTGGACTAGCGGAAGGGAGGGAGACCCAGTACTTC. Its translation: CSAGLAEGRETQYF.

In this sample, this clonotype turned up many times. The V and J genes are TRBV7-2 and TRBJ2-1; no clear D. The germline V gene encodes CDR1 SGHTA and CDR2 FQGNSA. The CDR3 has 13 residues. V dropped 4 bases and J dropped 1 base, with 5 bases sitting between them. The CDR3 bases are TGTGCCAGCAGCTCCTTATCCTACAATGAGCAGTTCTTC. This codes for CASSSLSYNEQFF.

This chain uses TRBV7-2 with TRBJ1-5; D unclear. This CDR3 is 16 amino acids long. V lost 5 bases and J 0 bases, leaving 14 bases between the germline ends. Germline V gives CDR1 SGHTA, CDR2 FQGNSA. CDR3 nucleotides: TGTGCCAGCAGCCTCCCCACAGTATATAGCAATCAGCCCCAGCATTTT. This gives the protein CASSLPTVYSNQPQHF.

The CDR3 reads CASLRARGEKLFF. The CDR3, as DNA: TGTGCCAGCTTACGGGCCCGAGGAGAAAAACTGTTTTTT. The chain is built from TRBV2 and TRBJ1-4; D gene uncertain. Trimming removed 8 bases from V and 8 bases from J, with 15 bases in between. Germline V gene lookup returns CDR1 SNHLY and CDR2 FYNNEI. The CDR3 consists of 13 residues.

This clonotype was recorded many times. This chain joins TRBV4-1 and TRBJ2-3, with 8 bases aligning to TRBD1. This CDR3 has 14 amino acids. Looked up from germline, CDR1 is MGHRA and CDR2 is YSYEKL. The V segment lost 0 bases and the J segment 5 bases; nucleotides outside the gene matches: 1. DNA of the CDR3: TGCGCCAGCAGCCAAGACAGGGGGCGAGATACGCAGTATTTT. It codes for CASSQDRGRDTQYF.

The rearrangement uses TRBV20-1 and TRBJ1-1; 8 bases agree with TRBD1. The CDR3 contains 12 residues. V shed 0 bases, J shed 9 bases, and the junction held 3 bases outside the gene matches. Germline V gene data show CDR1 as DFQATT and CDR2 as SNEGSKA (reference sequence). The CDR3, as DNA: TGCAGTGCTAGAGACCGGGACAGGCAAGCTTTCTTT. It is translated as CSARDRDRQAFF.

In its sample, this clonotype was seen many times. The gene calls are TRBV7-9 and TRBJ2-3; D remains ambiguous. V lost 3 bases, J lost 4 bases, and 11 bases lay in between. Germline loops: CDR1 SEHNR, CDR2 FQNEAQ (reference sequence). This CDR3 is 14 amino acids long. The CDR3 protein is CASSFGPIPDTQYF. CDR3 bases: TGTGCCAGCAGCTTTGGGCCCATCCCAGATACGCAGTATTTT. Supplemented by reference TRBV7-9 and TRBJ2-3, the full variable domain reads DTGVSQNPRHKITKRGQNVTFRCDPISEHNRLYWYRQTLGQGPEFLTYFQNEAQLEKSRLLSDRFSAERPKGSFSTLEIQRTEQGDSAMYLCASSFGPIPDTQYFGPGTRLTVL.

This clonotype turned up a few times. This chain links TRBV2 with TRBJ1-4, with TRBD1 as a possible D gene (6 bases). Germline V gives CDR1 SNHLY, CDR2 FYNNEI. The length of the CDR3 is 14 residues. Trimming pared 5 bases from V and 4 bases from J, leaving 11 bases between. The CDR3 sequence is CASSNGQINEKLFF. CDR3 in DNA: TGTGCCAGCAGTAACGGACAGATTAATGAAAAACTGTTTTTT.

A few counts support this clonotype. The J gene is TRBJ2-1, the V gene TRBV7-9; no definite D call. The CDR3 is 15 residues long. Germline lookup yields CDR1 SEHNR and CDR2 FQNEAQ (reference sequence). V was pared by 5 bases and J by 5 bases, with 16 bases between. The CDR3 DNA reads TGTGCCAGCAGCCCCTCGTGGGCTCGCAACAATGAGCAGTTCTTC. It encodes CASSPSWARNNEQFF.

This clonotype was observed many times. The chain joins TRBV5-1 to TRBJ2-7, with 9 bases identical to TRBD1. Trimming took 0 bases from V and 1 from J; bases not matched to a gene: 2. Germline V gene data show CDR1 as SGHRS and CDR2 as YFSETQ. The CDR3 runs 15 residues. The CDR3 protein is CASSLGTGVSYEQYF. In DNA, the CDR3 is TGCGCCAGCAGCTTGGGGACAGGGGTTTCCTACGAGCAGTACTTC.

This chain links TRBV5-1 with TRBJ1-4, with a possible D match to TRBD1 (5 bases). This CDR3 spans 14 amino acids. V shed 2 bases and J shed 6 bases, with 11 bases lying between them. The germline gives CDR1 SGHRS, CDR2 YFSETQ. CDR3 amino acids: CASSFRTGDEKLFF. The CDR3 DNA is TGCGCCAGCAGCTTCAGGACGGGGGATGAAAAACTGTTTTTT.

This clonotype was picked up a small number of times. The CDR3 sequence is CSARLGFLRVNTEAFF. The CDR3 coding sequence is TGCAGTGCTAGATTAGGATTTCTCAGGGTTAACACTGAAGCTTTCTTT. This chain links TRBV20-1 with TRBJ1-1; D perhaps matches TRBD1 (5 bases). V was shortened by 2 bases and J by 2 bases, with 18 bases between the two germline ends. The CDR3 has 16 amino acids. CDR1 DFQATT and CDR2 SNEGSKA come from the germline V gene (reference sequence).

The chain combines TRBV20-1 with TRBJ1-3; D is unclear. The germline V and J ends were trimmed by 0 bases and 2 bases, with 2 bases remaining between them. The germline V gene encodes CDR1 DFQATT and CDR2 SNEGSKA (reference sequence). The CDR3 is 12 amino acids. CDR3 region: CSARDPGNTIYF. The DNA for the CDR3 is TGCAGTGCTAGAGACCCTGGAAACACCATATATTTT.

The gene calls are TRBV6-2 or TRBV6-3 and TRBJ2-3, with D possibly TRBD2 on 5 matching bases. V was clipped by 8 bases and J by 6 bases, with 15 bases between them. This CDR3 spans 13 amino acids. Germline lookup yields CDR1 MNHEY and CDR2 SVGEGT. The CDR3 bases are TGTGCCAGCTCTAGCCGCTACACCGATACGCAGTATTTT. Translating gives CASSSRYTDTQYF.

V is TRBV24-1 and J is TRBJ2-5, with D tentatively TRBD1 (6 bases). With 3 bases removed from V and 7 bases from J, the gap between germline ends came to 17 bases. Germline CDR1 is KGHDR and CDR2 is SFDVKD. CDR3 length: 15 amino acids. CDR3 DNA: TGTGCCACCAGTGATCCTCGGACAGCTGGGGGGACCCAGTACTTC. It codes for CATSDPRTAGGTQYF.

This clonotype occurred a few times. The chain has TRBV20-1 and TRBJ1-6; D call uncertain. There are 14 residues in the CDR3. CDR1 and CDR2 from the germline V gene are DFQATT and SNEGSKA (reference sequence). Trimming took 8 bases from V and 11 from J, leaving 22 bases between them. For the CDR3, the DNA is TGCAGTCAAACGTCTACAGTGAGCGGGACACCCCTCCACTTT. As protein: CSQTSTVSGTPLHF.

The chain combines TRBV2 with TRBJ2-7; 7 nucleotides agree with TRBD2. The ends lost 8 bases at V and 2 bases at J; junction bases unmatched: 9. Germline lookup yields CDR1 SNHLY and CDR2 FYNNEI. The CDR3 extends over 14 amino acids. The CDR3 spells CASGGGGNPYEQYF. The CDR3 DNA reads TGTGCCAGCGGTGGGGGGGGGAACCCCTACGAGCAGTACTTC. The full variable domain, completed using reference TRBV2 and TRBJ2-7, is EPEVTQTPSHQVTQMGQEVILRCVPISNHLYFYWYRQILGQKVEFLVSFYNNEISEKSEIFDDQFSVERPDGSNFTLKIRSTKLEDSAMYFCASGGGGNPYEQYFGPGTRLTVT.

The chain recombines TRBV6-2 or TRBV6-3 with TRBJ1-2; D remains ambiguous. V dropped 2 bases and J dropped 7 bases, with 14 bases sitting between them. In germline, CDR1 is MNHEY, CDR2 SVGEGT. CDR3 size: 14 residues. The CDR3: CASSYRRLTGGYTF. In nucleotides, the CDR3 is TGTGCCAGCAGTTACCGACGGCTGACGGGTGGCTACACCTTC.

The sample holds a few counts of this clonotype. V is TRBV12-3 or TRBV12-4 and J is TRBJ2-7, with unresolved D. V was shortened by 0 bases and J by 3 bases, with 6 bases between the two germline ends. CDR3 length: 13 amino acids. The CDR3 is CASSLADIYEQYF. The CDR3 DNA follows: TGTGCCAGCAGTTTAGCAGATATCTACGAGCAGTACTTC.

The gene calls are TRBV29-1 and TRBJ2-1; 10 bases agree with TRBD2. The junction had 4 bases not matched to a gene; V was cut back by 5 bases and J by 0 bases. Germline CDR1 SQVTM, CDR2 ANQGSEA. CDR3 size: 15 residues. In DNA form, the CDR3 reads TGCAGCGTTTTGGGACTAGCGAGCTCCTACAATGAGCAGTTCTTC. Translating gives CSVLGLASSYNEQFF.

This chain links TRBV7-3 with TRBJ1-1; unclear D gene. Germline V gives CDR1 SGHTA, CDR2 FQGTGA. V was clipped by 5 bases and J by 1 base, with 11 bases between them. CDR3 length equals 14 residues. The CDR3 nucleotides read TGTGCCAGCAGCCTCGGTGCAGCGAACACTGAAGCTTTCTTT. This sequence encodes CASSLGAANTEAFF.

Concerning this clonotype itself: In this CDR3 the conserved last residue, phenylalanine or tryptophan, is missing, so a read error is likely. V gene TRBV5-1 combines with J gene TRBJ2-7; 10 nucleotides agree with TRBD2. The CDR3 length is 14 residues. The V and J ends lost 5 bases and 4 bases, in that order; junction bases with no gene match: 6. From germline, CDR1 is SGHRS and CDR2 YFSETQ. CDR3 coding DNA: TGCGCCAGCAGAGGGGTAGCGGGAGGATACGAGCAGTACTCC. This encodes CASRGVAGGYEQYS.

The rearrangement links TRBV7-2 to TRBJ2-1, with D possibly matching TRBD2 (6 bases). This CDR3 contains 15 residues. Germline CDR1 SGHTA, CDR2 FQGNSA. V was clipped by 5 bases and J by 7 bases, with 18 bases between them. In DNA form, the CDR3 reads TGTGCCAGCAGCCCAGGAGGGGCAGGTGTAAATGAGCAGTTCTTC. Translating gives CASSPGGAGVNEQFF.

This clonotype was counted a few times. This chain uses TRBV6-6 with TRBJ1-4, with 7 bases identical to TRBD1. The CDR3 spans 15 residues. CDR1 and CDR2 from the germline V gene are MNHNY and SVGAGI (reference sequence). Trimming at V came to 6 bases and at J to 6 bases, leaving 10 bases not matched to a gene. The CDR3 spells CASSPGGDTDEKLFF. The CDR3 DNA sequence: TGTGCCAGCAGCCCAGGGGGGGACACCGATGAAAAACTGTTTTTT.

This clonotype was seen only a few times. The chain employs TRBV4-2 and TRBJ1-5; 9 bases map to TRBD1. CDR3 size: 17 residues. The germline CDR1 and CDR2 sequences are LGHNA and YNFKEQ. With 4 bases clipped from V and 5 bases from J, the junction kept 12 bases outside the gene matches. DNA for the CDR3: TGTGCCAGCAGCCTAACTTGGGACAGGGAATTTGATCAGCCCCAGCATTTT. Protein sequence: CASSLTWDREFDQPQHF.

About this clonotype itself: The germline gene is not matched at one end of the junction; a read error may be the cause. The chain links TRBV6-2 or TRBV6-3 to TRBJ2-1, with D tentatively TRBD1 (7 bases). The CDR3 has 12 residues. CDR1 and CDR2 (germline): MNHEY, SVGEGT. This chain's CDR3 is CASRQGRNERFF. The CDR3 coding sequence is TGTGCCAGCAGACAGGGGAGGAATGAGCGGTTCTTC.